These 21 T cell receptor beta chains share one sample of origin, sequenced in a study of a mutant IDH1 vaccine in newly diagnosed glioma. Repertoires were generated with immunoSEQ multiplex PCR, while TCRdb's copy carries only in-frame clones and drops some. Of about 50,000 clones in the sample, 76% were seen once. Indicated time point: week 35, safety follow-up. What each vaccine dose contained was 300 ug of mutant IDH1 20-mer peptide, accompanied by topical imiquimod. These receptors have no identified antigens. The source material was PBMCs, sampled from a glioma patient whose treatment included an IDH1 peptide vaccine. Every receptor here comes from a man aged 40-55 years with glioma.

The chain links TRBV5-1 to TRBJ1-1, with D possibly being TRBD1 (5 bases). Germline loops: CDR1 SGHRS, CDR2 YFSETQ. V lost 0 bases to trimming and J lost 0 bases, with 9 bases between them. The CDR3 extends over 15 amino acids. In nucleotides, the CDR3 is TGCGCCAGCAGCTTGGCCGGGGGAGTGAACACTGAAGCTTTCTTT. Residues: CASSLAGGVNTEAFF.

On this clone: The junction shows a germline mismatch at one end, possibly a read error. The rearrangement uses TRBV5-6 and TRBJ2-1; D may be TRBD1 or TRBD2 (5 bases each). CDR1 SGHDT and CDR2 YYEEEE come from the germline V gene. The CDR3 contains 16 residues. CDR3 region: CASSGLQGLSFNEQFF. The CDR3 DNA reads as TGTGCCAGCAGCGGACTCCAGGGCCTTTCCTTCAATGAGCAGTTCTTC.

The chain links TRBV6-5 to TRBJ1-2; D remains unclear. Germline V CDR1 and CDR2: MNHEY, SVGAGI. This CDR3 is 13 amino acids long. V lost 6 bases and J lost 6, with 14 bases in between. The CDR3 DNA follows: TGTGCCAGCAGATCGCCCCCTTGGGATGGCTACACCTTC. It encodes CASRSPPWDGYTF.

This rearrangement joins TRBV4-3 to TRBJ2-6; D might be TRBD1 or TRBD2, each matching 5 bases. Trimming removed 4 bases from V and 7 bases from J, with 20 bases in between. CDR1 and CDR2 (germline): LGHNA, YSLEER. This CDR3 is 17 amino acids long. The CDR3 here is CASSPYSGTEGANVLTF. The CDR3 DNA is TGCGCCAGCAGCCCCTATTCCGGGACCGAAGGAGCCAACGTCCTGACTTTC.

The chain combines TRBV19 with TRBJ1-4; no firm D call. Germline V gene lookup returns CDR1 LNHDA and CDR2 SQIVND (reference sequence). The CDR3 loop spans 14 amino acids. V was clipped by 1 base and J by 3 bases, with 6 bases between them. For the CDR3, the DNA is TGTGCCAGTAGTATAGGCAAGTCTAATGAAAAACTGTTTTTT. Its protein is CASSIGKSNEKLFF.

DNA for the CDR3: TGTGCCAGCACACGGGGTGGAGAAGTCCACGAGCAGTACTTC. Its protein product is CASTRGGEVHEQYF. The genes are TRBV6-5 and TRBJ2-7, with a possible D match to TRBD2 (5 bases). V lost 7 bases and J lost 5, with 18 bases in between. The V gene's germline CDR1 is MNHEY and CDR2 SVGAGI. The CDR3 is 14 amino acids.

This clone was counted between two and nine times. CDR3 in amino acids: CASTGQVLGTEAFF. DNA of the CDR3: TGTGCCTCTACCGGCCAGGTACTTGGGACTGAAGCTTTCTTT. V and J are TRBV30 and TRBJ1-1, with D unresolved. CDR3 length: 14 residues. The V end lost 7 bases, the J end lost 5 bases, and 20 bases lay between the germline ends. Looked up from germline, CDR1 is GTSNPN and CDR2 is SVGIG (reference sequence).

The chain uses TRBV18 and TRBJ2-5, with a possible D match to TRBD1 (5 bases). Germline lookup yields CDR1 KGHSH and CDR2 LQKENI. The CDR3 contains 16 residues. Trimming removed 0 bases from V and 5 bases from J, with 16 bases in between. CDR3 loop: CASSPPQKGVAETQYF. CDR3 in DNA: TGTGCCAGCTCACCACCGCAAAAAGGGGTGGCCGAGACCCAGTACTTC.

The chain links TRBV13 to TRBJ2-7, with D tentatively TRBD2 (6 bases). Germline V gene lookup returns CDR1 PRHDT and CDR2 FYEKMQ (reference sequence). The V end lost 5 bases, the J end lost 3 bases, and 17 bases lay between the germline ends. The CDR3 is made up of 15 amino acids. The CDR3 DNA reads TGTGCCAGCAGCCACCGGGACTCAGCTCTCTACGAGCAGTACTTC. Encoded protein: CASSHRDSALYEQYF.

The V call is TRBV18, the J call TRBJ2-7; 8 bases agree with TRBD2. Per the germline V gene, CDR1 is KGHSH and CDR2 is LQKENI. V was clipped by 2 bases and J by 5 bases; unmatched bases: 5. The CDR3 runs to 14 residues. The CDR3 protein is CASSPAGTRHEQYV. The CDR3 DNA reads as TGTGCCAGCTCACCAGCCGGGACTAGGCACGAGCAGTACGTC.

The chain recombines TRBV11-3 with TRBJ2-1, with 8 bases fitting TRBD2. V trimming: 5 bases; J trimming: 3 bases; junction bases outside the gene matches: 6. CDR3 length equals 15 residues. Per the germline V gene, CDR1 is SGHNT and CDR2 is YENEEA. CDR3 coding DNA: TGTGCCAGCAGCCTGACTAGCGATGACTACAATGAGCAGTTCTTC. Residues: CASSLTSDDYNEQFF.

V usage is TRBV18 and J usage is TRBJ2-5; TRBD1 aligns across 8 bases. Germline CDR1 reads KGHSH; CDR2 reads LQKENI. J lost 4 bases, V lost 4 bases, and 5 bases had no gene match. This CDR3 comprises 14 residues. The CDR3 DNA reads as TGTGCCAGCTCACGTGGACAGGGAGGAGAGACCCAGTACTTC. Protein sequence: CASSRGQGGETQYF.

In nucleotides, the CDR3 is TGTGCCAGCAGCCCAGGGACAGGGGGAAAACTGTTTTTT. It yields the protein CASSPGTGGKLFF. V and J are TRBV7-8 and TRBJ1-4; 11 bases match TRBD1. This CDR3 contains 13 residues. The ends lost 5 bases at V and 10 bases at J; junction bases unmatched: 3. Germline assignment: CDR1 SGHVS and CDR2 FQNEAQ.

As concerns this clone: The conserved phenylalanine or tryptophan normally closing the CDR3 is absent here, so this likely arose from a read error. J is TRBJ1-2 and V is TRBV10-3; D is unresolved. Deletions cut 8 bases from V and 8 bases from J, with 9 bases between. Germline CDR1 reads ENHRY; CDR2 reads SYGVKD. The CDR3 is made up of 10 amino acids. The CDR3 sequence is CAIGQYGYTL. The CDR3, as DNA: TGTGCCATCGGGCAGTACGGCTACACCCTC.

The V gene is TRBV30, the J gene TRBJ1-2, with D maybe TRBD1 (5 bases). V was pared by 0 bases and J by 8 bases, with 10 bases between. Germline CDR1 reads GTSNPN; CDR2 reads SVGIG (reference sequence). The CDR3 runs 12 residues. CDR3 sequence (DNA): TGTGCCTGGAGTGTACAGGTGGGCGGCTACACCTTC. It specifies CAWSVQVGGYTF.

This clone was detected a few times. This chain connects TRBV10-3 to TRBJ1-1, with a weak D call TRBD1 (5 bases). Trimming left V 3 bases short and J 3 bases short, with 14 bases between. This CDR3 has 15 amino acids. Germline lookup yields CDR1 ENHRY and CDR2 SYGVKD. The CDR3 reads CAISEGGHWDTEAFF. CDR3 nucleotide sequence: TGTGCCATCAGTGAAGGAGGACACTGGGACACTGAAGCTTTCTTT.

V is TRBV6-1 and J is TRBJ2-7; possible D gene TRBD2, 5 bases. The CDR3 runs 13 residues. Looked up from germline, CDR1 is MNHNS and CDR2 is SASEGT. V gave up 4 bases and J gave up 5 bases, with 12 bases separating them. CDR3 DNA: TGTGCCAGCAGTGGGTGGCAGAGGGACGAGCAGTACGTC. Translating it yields CASSGWQRDEQYV.

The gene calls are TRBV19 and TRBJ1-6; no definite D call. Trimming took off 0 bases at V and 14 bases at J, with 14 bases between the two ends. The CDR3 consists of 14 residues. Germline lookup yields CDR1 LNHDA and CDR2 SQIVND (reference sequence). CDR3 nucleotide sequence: TGTGCCAGTAGTATAGATCTCTTGGTCTCAGCCCTCCACTTT. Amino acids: CASSIDLLVSALHF.

This CDR3 is CASSQKNSYEQYF. CDR3 bases: TGTGCCAGCAGCCAAAAAAACTCCTACGAGCAGTACTTC. This chain links TRBV4-2 with TRBJ2-7; D not resolved. CDR3 length: 13 amino acids. V was trimmed by 2 bases and J by 0 bases, leaving 5 bases between them. Germline CDR1 LGHNA, CDR2 YNFKEQ.

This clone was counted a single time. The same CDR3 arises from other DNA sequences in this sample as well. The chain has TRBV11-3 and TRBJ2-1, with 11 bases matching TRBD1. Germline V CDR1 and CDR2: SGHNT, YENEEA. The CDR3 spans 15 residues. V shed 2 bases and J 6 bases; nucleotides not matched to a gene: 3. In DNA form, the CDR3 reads TGTGCCAGCAGCTTAAGAGGGACAGGGGGCAATGAGCAGTTCTTC. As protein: CASSLRGTGGNEQFF.

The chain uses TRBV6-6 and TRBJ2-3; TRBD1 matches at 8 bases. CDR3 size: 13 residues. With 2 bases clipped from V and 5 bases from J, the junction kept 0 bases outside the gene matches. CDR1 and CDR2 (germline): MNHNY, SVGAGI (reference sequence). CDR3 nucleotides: TGTGCCAGCAGTTACGGGACAGGAGATACGCAGTATTTT. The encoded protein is CASSYGTGDTQYF.